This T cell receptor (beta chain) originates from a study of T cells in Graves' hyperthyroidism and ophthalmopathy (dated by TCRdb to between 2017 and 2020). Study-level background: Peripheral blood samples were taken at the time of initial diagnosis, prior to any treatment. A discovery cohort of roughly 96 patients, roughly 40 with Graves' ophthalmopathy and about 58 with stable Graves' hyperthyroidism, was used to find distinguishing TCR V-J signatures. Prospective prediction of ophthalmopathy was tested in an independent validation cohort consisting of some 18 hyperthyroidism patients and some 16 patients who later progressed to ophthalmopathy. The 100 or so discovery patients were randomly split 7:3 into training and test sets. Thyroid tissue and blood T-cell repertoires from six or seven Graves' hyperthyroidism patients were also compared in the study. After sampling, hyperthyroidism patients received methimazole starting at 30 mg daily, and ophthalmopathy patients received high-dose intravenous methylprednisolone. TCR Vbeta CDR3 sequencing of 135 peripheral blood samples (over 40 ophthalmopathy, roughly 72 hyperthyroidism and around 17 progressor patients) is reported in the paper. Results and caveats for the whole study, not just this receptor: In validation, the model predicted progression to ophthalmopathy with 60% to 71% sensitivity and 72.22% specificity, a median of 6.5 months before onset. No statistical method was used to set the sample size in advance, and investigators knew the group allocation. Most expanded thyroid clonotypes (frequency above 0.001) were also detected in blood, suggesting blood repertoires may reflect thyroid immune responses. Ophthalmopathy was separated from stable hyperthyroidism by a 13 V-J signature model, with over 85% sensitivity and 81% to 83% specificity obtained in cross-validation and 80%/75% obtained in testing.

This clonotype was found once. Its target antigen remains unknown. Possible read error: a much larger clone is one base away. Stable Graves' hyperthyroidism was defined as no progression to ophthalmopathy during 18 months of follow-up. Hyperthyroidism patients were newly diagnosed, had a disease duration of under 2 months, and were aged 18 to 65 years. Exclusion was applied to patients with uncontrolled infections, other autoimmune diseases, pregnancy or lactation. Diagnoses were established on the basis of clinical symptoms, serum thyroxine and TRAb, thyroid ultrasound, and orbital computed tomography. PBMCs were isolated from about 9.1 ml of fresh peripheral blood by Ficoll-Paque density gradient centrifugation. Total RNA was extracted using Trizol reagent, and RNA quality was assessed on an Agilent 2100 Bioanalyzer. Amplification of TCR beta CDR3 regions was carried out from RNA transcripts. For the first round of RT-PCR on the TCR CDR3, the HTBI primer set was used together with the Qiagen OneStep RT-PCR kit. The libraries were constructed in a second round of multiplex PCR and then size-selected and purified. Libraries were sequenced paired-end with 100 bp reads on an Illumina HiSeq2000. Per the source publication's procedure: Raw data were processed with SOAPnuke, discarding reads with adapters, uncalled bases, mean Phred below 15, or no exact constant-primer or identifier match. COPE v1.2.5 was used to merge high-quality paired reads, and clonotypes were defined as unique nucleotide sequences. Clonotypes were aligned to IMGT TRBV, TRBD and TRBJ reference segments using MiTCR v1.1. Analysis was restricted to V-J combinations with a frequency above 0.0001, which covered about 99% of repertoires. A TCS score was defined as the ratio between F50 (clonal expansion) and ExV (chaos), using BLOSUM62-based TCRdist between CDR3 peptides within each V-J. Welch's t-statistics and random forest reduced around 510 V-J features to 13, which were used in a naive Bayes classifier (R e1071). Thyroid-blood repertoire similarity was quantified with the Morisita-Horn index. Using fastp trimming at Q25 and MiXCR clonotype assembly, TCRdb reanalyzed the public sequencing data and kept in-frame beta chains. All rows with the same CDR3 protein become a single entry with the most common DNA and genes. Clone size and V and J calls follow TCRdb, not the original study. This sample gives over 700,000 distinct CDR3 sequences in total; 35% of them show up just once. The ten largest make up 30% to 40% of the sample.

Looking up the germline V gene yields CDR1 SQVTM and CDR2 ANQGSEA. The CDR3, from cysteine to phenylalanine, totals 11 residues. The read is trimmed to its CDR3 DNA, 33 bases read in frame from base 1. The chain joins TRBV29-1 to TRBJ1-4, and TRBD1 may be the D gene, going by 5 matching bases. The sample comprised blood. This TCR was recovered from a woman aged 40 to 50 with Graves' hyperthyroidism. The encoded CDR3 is CSVDGQGVLVF. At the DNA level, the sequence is TGCAGCGTTGACGGCCAGGGAGTATTGGTTTTT. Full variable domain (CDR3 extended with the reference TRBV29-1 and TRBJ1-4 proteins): SAVISQKPSRDICQRGTSLTIQCQVDSQVTMMFWYRQQPGQSLTLIATANQGSEATYESGFVIDKFPISRPNLTFSTLTVSNMSPEDSSIYLCSVDGQGVLVFGSGTQLSVL.